The 25 T cell receptor beta chains below all came from one sample that was sequenced in a study of T cells after posttransplantation cyclophosphamide. Profiling relied on immunoSEQ multiplex PCR, and the TCRdb table lists in-frame clones only, not all of them. The table lists just over 5,500 clones, with no singletons. A marrow graft followed busulfan-fludarabine conditioning, with cyclophosphamide on days +3 and +4. The sequencing used PBMCs, collected after allogeneic stem cell transplant with posttransplant cyclophosphamide. These receptors were collected from a male patient between 55 and 70 years old who received an allogeneic stem cell transplant from a related donor, was CMV-positive, and had no GVHD. A subset of T cells may come from the graft donor.

The table lists this clone with many counts. V is TRBV5-1 and J is TRBJ2-2; 16 nucleotides match TRBD2. The CDR3 consists of 17 residues. Germline loops: CDR1 SGHRS, CDR2 YFSETQ. With V trimmed by 2 bases and J by 7 bases, 5 bases remained unmatched. The CDR3 is CASSFGTSGGAGGELFF. The DNA for the CDR3 is TGCGCCAGCAGCTTCGGGACTAGCGGGGGGGCCGGCGGGGAGCTGTTTTTT.

This clone was detected ten times or more. V usage is TRBV6-1 and J usage is TRBJ1-4; 7 bases align to TRBD1. The CDR3 runs 15 residues. The V gene end was trimmed by 0 bases and the J gene end by 7 bases; junction bases not matched to a gene: 5. Germline CDR1 reads MNHNS; CDR2 reads SASEGT. Here the CDR3 reads CASSEAGRGTEKLFF. The CDR3 DNA is TGTGCCAGCAGTGAAGCGGGCAGGGGGACTGAAAAACTGTTTTTT.

This clone was seen repeatedly, ten times or more. The chain combines TRBV5-1 with TRBJ2-7; possibly TRBD1 for D (5 bases). Trimming stripped 0 bases from V and 0 bases from J, with 10 bases between. Per the germline V gene, CDR1 is SGHRS and CDR2 is YFSETQ. CDR3 length: 15 residues. The CDR3 is CASSLDRFPSYEQYF. The DNA of the CDR3 is TGCGCCAGCAGCTTGGACAGGTTTCCCTCCTACGAGCAGTACTTC. The variable domain in full, with the rest retrieved from reference TRBV5-1 and TRBJ2-7, is KAGVTQTPRYLIKTRGQQVTLSCSPISGHRSVSWYQQTPGQGLQFLFEYFSETQRNKGNFPGRFSGRQFSNSRSEMNVSTLELGDSALYLCASSLDRFPSYEQYFGPGTRLTVT.

The V and J genes are TRBV7-2 and TRBJ1-5; D may be TRBD1 (6 bases). Germline V gene data show CDR1 as SGHTA and CDR2 as FQGNSA. The CDR3 totals 15 residues. The V end was cut by 3 bases, the J end by 9 bases, with 18 bases between. CDR3 in DNA: TGTGCCAGCAGCTTGCGCCGGGACACCGGATGGCCCCAGCATTTT. It yields the protein CASSLRRDTGWPQHF.

This clone is medium-sized. Other DNA sequences from this sample encode an identical CDR3 as well. V gene TRBV28 combines with J gene TRBJ1-6; TRBD1 agrees at 9 bases. Germline assignment: CDR1 MDHEN and CDR2 SYDVKM. The CDR3 has 14 residues. V lost 4 bases to trimming and J lost 5 bases; unmatched junction nucleotides: 0. Here the CDR3 DNA reads TGTGCCAGCAGTTGGGACAGGGATAATTCACCCCTCCACTTT. Translated: CASSWDRDNSPLHF. Full variable domain (missing parts from reference TRBV28 and TRBJ1-6): DVKVTQSSRYLVKRTGEKVFLECVQDMDHENMFWYRQDPGLGLRLIYFSYDVKMKEKGDIPEGYSVSREKKERFSLILESASTNQTSMYLCASSWDRDNSPLHFGNGTRLTVT.

The chain recombines TRBV6-5 with TRBJ2-5, with D possibly being TRBD2 (7 bases). The last part of the DNA fits TRBJ2-7 better; the J call may be wrong. This CDR3 comprises 14 residues. CDR1 is MNHEY, CDR2 SVGAGI, per germline. Here the CDR3 DNA reads TGTGCCAGCAGTTACTCCGGGGGGCCGGACGAGCAGTACTTC. Its translation: CASSYSGGPDEQYF.

This clone has a count of ten or more. The rearrangement links TRBV6-4 to TRBJ1-1; D gene unclear. Trimming shortened V by 5 bases and J by 3 bases, and 10 bases separated the two germline ends. The CDR3 contains 13 residues. Germline V gene sequence: CDR1 MRHNA, CDR2 SNTAGT. This CDR3 is CASSYGRDTEAFF. The CDR3 DNA is TGTGCCAGCAGTTATGGTCGGGACACTGAAGCTTTCTTT.

This clone was recorded many times. The chain couples TRBV7-2 to TRBJ2-1; 8 nucleotides line up with TRBD2. Germline V lookup: CDR1 SGHTA, CDR2 FQGNSA. The ends lost 3 bases at V and 3 bases at J; junction bases unmatched: 4. The CDR3 loop spans 15 amino acids. The CDR3 spells CASSFGGAVYNEQFF. The CDR3 coding sequence is TGTGCCAGCAGCTTCGGGGGGGCGGTCTACAATGAGCAGTTCTTC.

This clone was seen ten or more times. The chain is built from TRBV7-9 and TRBJ2-7, with TRBD1 matching over 7 bases. Germline V gene sequence: CDR1 SEHNR, CDR2 FQNEAQ (reference sequence). V dropped 8 bases and J dropped 3; count of bases not matched to a gene: 10. The CDR3 has 14 residues. The CDR3 DNA follows: TGTGCCAGCGGCAAGACAGGGTCTAGCTACGAGCAGTACTTC. Residues: CASGKTGSSYEQYF.

This clone was seen more than once but under ten times. The J gene is TRBJ1-2, the V gene TRBV6-5; a possible D gene is TRBD1 (5 bases). Per the germline V gene, CDR1 is MNHEY and CDR2 is SVGAGI. The germline V and J ends were trimmed by 6 bases and 4 bases, with 12 bases remaining between them. The CDR3 extends over 13 amino acids. CDR3 in amino acids: CASSPRVGYGYTF. The CDR3 DNA follows: TGTGCCAGCAGCCCCAGGGTAGGCTATGGCTACACCTTC.

Ten or more counts support this clone. The chain is built from TRBV5-1 and TRBJ1-5; 7 bases map to TRBD1. Germline V gene data show CDR1 as SGHRS and CDR2 as YFSETQ. Trimming took 7 bases from V and 0 from J; bases not matched to a gene: 16. The CDR3 is 18 amino acids. The CDR3 sequence is CASLRVAGQTFSNQPQHF. In DNA, the CDR3 is TGCGCCAGCTTGCGTGTCGCGGGACAGACTTTTAGCAATCAGCCCCAGCATTTT.

This clone was seen a few times. The chain couples TRBV4-1 to TRBJ2-6; D call uncertain. CDR1 is MGHRA and CDR2 is YSYEKL in the germline V gene. V shed 3 bases and J shed 4 bases, with 16 bases lying between them. This CDR3 comprises 17 residues. The CDR3 DNA reads TGCGCCAGCAGCCACCCTATTCGTTCCGCCGGGGCCAACGTCCTGACTTTC. This encodes CASSHPIRSAGANVLTF.

This clone was counted at least ten times. The chain links TRBV7-3 to TRBJ2-2; the D is unclear. CDR1 is SGHTA, CDR2 FQGTGA, per germline. Trimming pared 2 bases from V and 6 bases from J, leaving 7 bases between. The CDR3 consists of 13 residues. In nucleotides, the CDR3 is TGTGCCAGCAGCTTAGTGGCCCCCGGGGAGCTGTTTTTT. It codes for CASSLVAPGELFF.

This clone was seen many times. The J gene is TRBJ1-1, the V gene TRBV27; the match to TRBD1 covers 9 bases. CDR1 is MNHEY and CDR2 is SMNVEV in the germline V gene (reference sequence). The CDR3 is 19 amino acids. The J segment lost 6 bases and the V segment lost 5 bases, leaving 22 bases of the junction unmatched. CDR3 DNA: TGTGCCAGCAGTCGATTTTACAGGGGGCAAGAGTGGGGGACTTCTGAAGCTTTCTTT. Amino acids: CASSRFYRGQEWGTSEAFF.

This clone showed up just a few times. This likely traces to a read error, being one base from a far larger clone. The same CDR3 also results from other DNA sequences found in this sample. The chain has TRBV27 and TRBJ2-3; TRBD2 matches 9 bases. Germline CDR1 is MNHEY and CDR2 is SMNVEV (reference sequence). The CDR3 has 16 residues. The CDR3 spells CASSLSAGTSTDTQYF. CDR3 in DNA: TGTGCCAGCAGTTTATCGGCGGGGACTAGCACAGATACGCAATATTTT.

This clone has ten or more counts. This sequence joins TRBV6-1 and TRBJ2-1; 10 bases line up with TRBD1. After removal of 4 bases from V and 14 bases from J, the junction contained 14 bases not matched to a gene. CDR3 length equals 15 residues. Germline lookup yields CDR1 MNHNS and CDR2 SASEGT. The CDR3 bases are TGTGCCAGCAGTGCTCCGGGGTCGACCGGGACAGGGGAGTTCTTC. This sequence encodes CASSAPGSTGTGEFF.

This chain connects TRBV6-1 to TRBJ2-7; maybe TRBD1 (5 bases). This CDR3 has 13 amino acids. The germline V gene has CDR1 MNHNS and CDR2 SASEGT. V dropped 5 bases and J dropped 6 bases, with 14 bases sitting between them. This CDR3 reads CASSFEQGLEQYF. The CDR3 nucleotides read TGTGCCAGCAGTTTCGAGCAGGGCCTCGAGCAGTACTTC.

This clone was counted ten times or more. The rearrangement links TRBV12-5 to TRBJ2-3; 10 nucleotides agree with TRBD1. The CDR3 has 15 residues. Germline assignment: CDR1 LGHNT and CDR2 FRNRAP. Germline trimming cut 3 bases from V and 4 bases from J; bases unmatched to any gene: 4. CDR3 sequence: CASGFGTGVADTQYF. In DNA form, the CDR3 reads TGTGCTAGTGGTTTCGGGACAGGGGTCGCAGATACGCAGTATTTT.

Many counts were recorded for this clone. The J gene is TRBJ1-1, the V gene TRBV19; no clear D. CDR3 size: 13 residues. Trimming removed 6 bases at V and 1 base at J, with 9 bases between. CDR1 is LNHDA, CDR2 SQIVND, per germline (reference sequence). The DNA of the CDR3 is TGTGCCAGTAGGAAGACTGAGAACACTGAAGCTTTCTTT. Amino acids: CASRKTENTEAFF.

This clone was counted ten times or more. The CDR3 coding sequence is TGTGCCAGCAGCTTAGCACAGATGACCGGGGAGCTGTTTTTT. It translates to CASSLAQMTGELFF. The chain uses TRBV7-2 and TRBJ2-2; D not resolved. The CDR3 has 14 residues. The ends were cut back, 0 bases at V and 5 bases at J, with 7 bases in the middle. Germline values: CDR1 SGHTA, CDR2 FQGNSA.

This sequence joins TRBV27 and TRBJ1-5; 9 bases agree with TRBD1. V lost 6 bases to trimming and J lost 6 bases; unmatched junction nucleotides: 9. Per germline, CDR1 MNHEY and CDR2 SMNVEV (reference sequence). This CDR3 region has 15 residues. This CDR3 is CASSISGTGSQPQHF. The CDR3 DNA sequence: TGTGCCAGCAGCATTTCCGGGACAGGGAGTCAGCCCCAGCATTTT.

There are a few counts of this clone. V and J are TRBV5-1 and TRBJ1-6, with TRBD1 matching 8 bases. The CDR3 is made up of 15 amino acids. CDR1 is SGHRS and CDR2 is YFSETQ in the germline V gene. V was clipped by 2 bases and J by 5 bases; unmatched bases: 3. CDR3 sequence: CASSFDRGHNSPLHF. The CDR3 nucleotides read TGCGCCAGCAGCTTCGACAGGGGTCATAATTCACCCCTCCACTTT.

The table lists this clone with many counts. This chain connects TRBV5-1 to TRBJ1-2, with D uncertain. Per germline, CDR1 SGHRS and CDR2 YFSETQ. Trimming left V 2 bases short and J 2 bases short, with 10 bases between. The CDR3 sequence is 14 residues long. The CDR3: CASSFNPGNYGYTF. The CDR3 DNA is TGCGCCAGCAGCTTCAATCCAGGCAACTATGGCTACACCTTC.

The table lists this clone with many counts. This sequence joins TRBV4-3 and TRBJ1-2; TRBD1 aligns across 8 bases. Germline V CDR1 and CDR2: LGHNA, YSLEER. The CDR3 covers 17 residues. The J segment lost 0 bases and the V segment lost 0 bases, leaving 6 bases of the junction unmatched. The CDR3 loop reads CASSQDSQTGANYGYTF. CDR3 DNA: TGCGCCAGCAGCCAAGACTCCCAGACAGGGGCTAACTATGGCTACACCTTC.

This clone was seen repeatedly, ten times or more. The chain employs TRBV7-8 and TRBJ1-3, with TRBD1 as a possible D gene (6 bases). Germline values: CDR1 SGHVS, CDR2 FQNEAQ. CDR3 length: 15 amino acids. The V end was cut by 5 bases, the J end by 0 bases, with 11 bases between. CDR3 protein: CASSLQTGSGNTIYF. CDR3 coding DNA: TGTGCCAGCAGCCTTCAGACAGGCTCTGGAAACACCATATATTTT.